This is a list of T cell receptor beta chains from one sample in a study of blood T cells in healthy people across ages. TCRdb passed the 5' RACE reads through MiXCR, listing each CDR3 protein once. The repertoire holds roughly 1.7 million distinct CDR3 sequences, 30% to 40% seen once, with 11% in the top ten. Sequenced sample: blood. The receptors shown here come from a woman in her 30s in good health. CDR3s include the opening cysteine and the closing phenylalanine or tryptophan. D genes are given only for firm matches. Clone sizes are given selectively: once, few, many, or a class where the clone is expanded.

cdr3_aa cdr3_nt d_call cdr3_length j_call clone_size v_call
CAISPNSGGANEQFF TGTGCCATCAGTCCAAATAGCGGGGGGGCAAATGAGCAGTTCTTC TRBD2 15 TRBJ2-1 many TRBV10-3
CATSDIGTPDGGQYF TGTGCCACCAGTGATATAGGGACACCGGATGGTGGGCAGTACTTC . 15 TRBJ2-7 . TRBV24-1
CASSGGLAASTEQYF TGTGCCAGCAGCGGAGGACTAGCTGCTTCTACGGAGCAGTACTTC TRBD2 15 TRBJ2-5 . TRBV7-2
CASSLEGDTEAFF TGTGCCAGCAGCTTAGAAGGGGACACTGAAGCTTTCTTT . 13 TRBJ1-1 many TRBV7-9
CAWSALPSGRGDTQYF TGTGCCTGGAGTGCCCTTCCTAGCGGGAGGGGAGATACGCAGTATTTT TRBD2 16 TRBJ2-3 . TRBV30
CASSSGTDQNEKLFF TGTGCCAGCAGTTCCGGGACAGATCAAAATGAAAAACTGTTTTTT TRBD1 15 TRBJ1-4 . TRBV28
CASSQEGLPNYEQYF TGTGCCAGCAGCCAAGAGGGCCTACCGAACTACGAGCAGTACTTC . 15 TRBJ2-7 . TRBV3-1
CASSYAAHNEQFF TGTGCCAGCAGTTACGCCGCGCACAATGAGCAGTTCTTC . 13 TRBJ2-1 . TRBV6-5
CSARDNRAYSGANVLTF TGCAGTGCTAGAGATAACAGGGCCTACTCTGGGGCCAACGTCCTGACTTTC . 17 TRBJ2-6 few TRBV20-1
CASSLANNEQFF TGTGCCAGCAGCTTAGCAAACAATGAGCAGTTCTTC . 12 TRBJ2-1 many TRBV7-6
CSAPGGGAGRETQYF TGCAGTGCGCCGGGTGGGGGCGCGGGTAGAGAGACCCAGTACTTC . 15 TRBJ2-5 . TRBV20-1
CASTEGGNTEAFF TGTGCCAGCACCGAGGGCGGGAACACTGAAGCTTTCTTT . 13 TRBJ1-1 . TRBV6-1
CSANPGTQANEQFF TGCAGTGCTAACCCCGGGACCCAAGCCAATGAGCAGTTCTTC . 14 TRBJ2-1 many TRBV20-1
CAGSQSEETQYF TGTGCCGGCAGCCAATCCGAAGAGACCCAGTACTTC . 12 TRBJ2-5 . TRBV6-1
CSARDPQGQNTEAFF TGCAGTGCTAGAGATCCCCAGGGGCAGAACACTGAAGCTTTCTTT . 15 TRBJ1-1 . TRBV20-1
CAISGNREALYEQYF TGTGCCATCAGTGGAAACAGGGAAGCACTCTACGAGCAGTACTTC . 15 TRBJ2-7 many TRBV10-3
CASMTGNEQFF TGTGCCAGCATGACAGGGAATGAGCAGTTCTTC TRBD1 11 TRBJ2-1 . TRBV27
CASSYRQGGADTQYF TGTGCCAGCAGCTACCGACAGGGGGGGGCAGATACGCAGTATTTT TRBD1 15 TRBJ2-3 few TRBV7-9
CASSPPGVKDEQYF TGTGCCAGCAGCCCTCCGGGAGTAAAGGACGAGCAGTACTTC . 14 TRBJ2-7 . TRBV7-9
CASSYWGVSYEQYF TGTGCCAGCAGTTACTGGGGGGTCTCCTACGAGCAGTACTTC . 14 TRBJ2-7 . TRBV6-5
CASSVTGTSDYNEQFF TGTGCCAGCAGCGTTACCGGGACTAGCGACTACAATGAGCAGTTCTTC TRBD2 16 TRBJ2-1 few TRBV9
CASSQTTSGVDNEQFF TGTGCCAGCAGTCAGACGACTAGCGGGGTGGACAATGAGCAGTTCTTC TRBD2 16 TRBJ2-1 few TRBV12-3/TRBV12-4
CSATLAGGNEQFF TGCAGTGCCACGCTAGCGGGAGGGAACGAGCAGTTCTTC TRBD2 13 TRBJ2-1 . TRBV20-1
CASTNKIPGLAFQETQYF TGTGCCAGCACAAACAAAATACCGGGACTAGCGTTCCAAGAGACCCAGTACTTC TRBD2 18 TRBJ2-5 few TRBV6-1
CSATLGRENQPQHF TGCAGTGCCACTCTCGGGCGGGAGAACCAGCCCCAGCATTTT . 14 TRBJ1-5 . TRBV20-1
CASSPQGGPQHF TGTGCCAGCAGCCCCCAGGGAGGGCCCCAGCATTTT . 12 TRBJ1-5 . TRBV7-2
CASSSGGVDTQYF TGTGCCAGCAGCTCGGGGGGTGTCGATACGCAGTATTTT TRBD2 13 TRBJ2-3 . TRBV7-3
CASKGDGYFSTDTQYF TGCGCCAGCAAGGGGGACGGGTACTTTAGCACAGATACGCAGTATTTT . 16 TRBJ2-3 many TRBV4-1
CSGTSSNQPQHF TGCAGTGGAACATCTAGCAATCAGCCCCAGCATTTT . 12 TRBJ1-5 . TRBV20-1
CASSQVRHEQYF TGTGCCAGCAGCCAAGTAAGGCACGAGCAGTACTTC . 12 TRBJ2-7 many TRBV3-1
CSAGDAAGGLSEQFF TGCAGTGCTGGAGATGCAGCGGGGGGTCTAAGTGAGCAGTTCTTC TRBD2 15 TRBJ2-1 . TRBV20-1
CSVEGALGGETQYF TGCAGCGTTGAAGGTGCACTTGGGGGAGAGACCCAGTACTTC . 14 TRBJ2-5 many TRBV29-1
CATSEGSGSFGNEQFF TGTGCCACCTCCGAGGGGAGCGGGAGTTTTGGCAATGAGCAGTTCTTC TRBD2 16 TRBJ2-1 . TRBV2
CSVQNRDRGLYGYTF TGCAGCGTCCAAAACCGGGACAGGGGGCTCTATGGCTACACCTTC TRBD1 15 TRBJ1-2 once TRBV29-1
CSARAKREGNEQFF TGCAGTGCTAGGGCCAAGCGGGAAGGCAATGAGCAGTTCTTC TRBD2 14 TRBJ2-1 . TRBV20-1
CASSHPDRGTYGYTF TGCGCCAGCAGCCACCCTGACAGGGGCACTTATGGCTACACCTTC TRBD1 15 TRBJ1-2 . TRBV4-1
CATSDPPGRAGGTNEQFF TGTGCCACCAGTGACCCTCCCGGGAGAGCGGGAGGGACCAATGAGCAGTTCTTC TRBD2 18 TRBJ2-1 few TRBV24-1
CSARTSGGQSDTQYF TGCAGTGCTAGGACTAGCGGGGGGCAATCGGATACGCAGTATTTT TRBD2 15 TRBJ2-3 few TRBV20-1
CASSAWGPHNEQFF TGTGCCAGCAGTGCTTGGGGGCCCCACAATGAGCAGTTCTTC . 14 TRBJ2-1 few TRBV2
CASSEGSGRASHEQFF TGTGCCAGCAGTGAAGGGAGCGGGAGGGCCTCCCATGAGCAGTTCTTC TRBD2 16 TRBJ2-1 many TRBV6-1
CASSASGTAQETQYF TGTGCCAGCAGCGCTTCCGGGACCGCTCAAGAGACCCAGTACTTC . 15 TRBJ2-5 few TRBV9
CVSSLVEPNGTDTQYF TGTGTCAGCAGTTTAGTCGAACCAAACGGCACAGATACGCAGTATTTT . 16 TRBJ2-3 once TRBV12-3/TRBV12-4
CSAPIGGQGLETQYF TGCAGTGCTCCCATCGGGGGACAGGGGTTAGAGACCCAGTACTTC TRBD1 15 TRBJ2-5 . TRBV20-1
CSVEHLGGGAYEQYF TGCAGCGTTGAACACCTAGGGGGAGGCGCCTACGAGCAGTACTTC . 15 TRBJ2-7 . TRBV29-1
CASSRAGGPGDTQYF TGTGCCAGCAGCCGAGCGGGAGGGCCGGGAGATACGCAGTATTTT TRBD2 15 TRBJ2-3 few TRBV28
CSVHQTSGISNTGETQYF TGCAGCGTCCATCAGACTAGCGGGATCAGTAACACCGGGGAGACCCAGTACTTC TRBD2 18 TRBJ2-5 . TRBV20-1
CASNQEIRGNYGYTF TGCGCCAGCAACCAAGAAATACGTGGGAACTATGGCTACACCTTC . 15 TRBJ1-2 . TRBV4-1
CASSQAVNTGEQFF TGCGCCAGCAGCCAAGCGGTGAACACCGGGGAGCAGTTTTTT . 14 TRBJ2-2 few TRBV4-1
CASSLSTESSYEQYF TGTGCCAGCAGCCTCTCGACAGAGAGCTCCTACGAGCAGTACTTC . 15 TRBJ2-7 . TRBV12-3/TRBV12-4
CTSSTGDTGELLF TGTACCAGCAGTACAGGGGACACCGGGGAGCTGCTTTTT TRBD1 13 TRBJ2-2 . TRBV6-1
CSAPADYAYEQYF TGCAGTGCTCCGGCCGATTATGCCTACGAGCAGTACTTC . 13 TRBJ2-7 once TRBV20-1
CSARYWEGVFENTGAFF TGCAGTGCTCGATACTGGGAGGGAGTCTTTGAGAACACTGGAGCTTTCTTT . 17 TRBJ1-1 . TRBV20-1
CASRKASGVYNEQFF TGTGCCAGCAGAAAAGCTAGCGGGGTATACAATGAGCAGTTCTTC TRBD2 15 TRBJ2-1 . TRBV28
CAISGEETEKNIQYF TGTGCCATCAGTGGGGAGGAGACAGAAAAAAACATTCAGTACTTC . 15 TRBJ2-4 many TRBV10-3